Listed here are 3 T cell receptor beta chains from one sample, sequenced in a study of OX40 agonist ivuxolimab in advanced cancers. Repertoires were generated with immunoSEQ multiplex PCR, while TCRdb's copy carries only in-frame clones and drops some. The sample yields some 44,000 clones, about 90% seen once. The sequencing here drew on CD4+ or CD8+ T cells sorted from blood, taken in a trial of the OX40 agonist ivuxolimab. All receptors come from an adult with an advanced solid tumor such as melanoma, head and neck, liver or kidney cancer.

This CDR3 reads CASSDIGVGELFF. The DNA of the CDR3 is TGTGCCAGCAGTGACATCGGCGTCGGGGAGCTGTTTTTT. The genes are TRBV2 and TRBJ2-2; no clear D. Germline assignment: CDR1 SNHLY and CDR2 FYNNEI. V lost 3 bases to trimming and J lost 7 bases, with 9 bases between them. The CDR3 runs to 13 residues.

This clone was seen only a few times. The CDR3 DNA reads TGTGCCATCAGTGAGGCCCCCGGGACATCCTATTCACCCCTCCACTTT. It codes for CAISEAPGTSYSPLHF. The chain has TRBV10-3 and TRBJ1-6; TRBD1 might be the D (6 bases). Germline V CDR1 and CDR2: ENHRY, SYGVKD. This CDR3 is 16 amino acids long. The ends were cut back, 2 bases at V and 8 bases at J, with 16 bases in the middle.

This clone turned up a few times. The gene calls are TRBV9 and TRBJ2-2, with a possible D match to TRBD2 (5 bases). Trimming took off 1 base at V and 6 bases at J, with 13 bases between the two ends. Germline V lookup: CDR1 SGDLS, CDR2 YYNGEE. This CDR3 is 15 amino acids long. This chain's CDR3 is CASSVSGTGAGELFF. CDR3 in DNA: TGTGCCAGCAGCGTATCAGGAACCGGGGCCGGGGAGCTGTTTTTT.